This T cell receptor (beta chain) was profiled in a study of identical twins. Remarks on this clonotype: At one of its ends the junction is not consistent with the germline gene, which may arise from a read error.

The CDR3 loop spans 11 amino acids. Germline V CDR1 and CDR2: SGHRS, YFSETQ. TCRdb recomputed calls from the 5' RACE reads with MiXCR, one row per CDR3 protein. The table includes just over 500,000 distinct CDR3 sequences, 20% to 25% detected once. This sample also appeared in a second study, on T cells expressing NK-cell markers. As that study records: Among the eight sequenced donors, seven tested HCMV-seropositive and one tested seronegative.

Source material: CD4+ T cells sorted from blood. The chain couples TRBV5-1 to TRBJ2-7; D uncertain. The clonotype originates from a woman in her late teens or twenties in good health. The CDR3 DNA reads TGCGCCAGCAGCTTCGGCCCTAGTCGGTACTTT. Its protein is CASSFGPSRYF.